This passage covers 15 T cell receptor beta chains from one sample sequenced in a study of patients and donors after allogeneic stem cell transplantation (dated by TCRdb to 2020 to 2022). Preparation of the library involved RT-PCR. The sample was run on a NextSeq 550. The raw public reads went through TCRdb reprocessing: fastp at Q25, MiXCR clone calling, in-frame beta chains kept. Rows with a matching CDR3 protein are joined into one entry that keeps the most common DNA and genes. Within this sample are about a million distinct CDR3 sequences, with more than 15% of them counted one time only. 5% to 7.5% of the sample goes to the ten largest clones. The sequencing input was blood, either unsorted or a sorted T cell fraction (not recorded which). The source of these receptors is a human donor who was either an allogeneic HSCT recipient or a stem cell or donor lymphocyte infusion donor (not recorded which). It is not recorded whose cells these are; they may come from a transplant donor.

The chain carries TRBV27 and TRBJ1-6, with unresolved D. V lost 3 bases to trimming and J lost 7 bases, with 10 bases between them. From germline, CDR1 is MNHEY and CDR2 SMNVEV (reference sequence). The CDR3 extends over 14 amino acids. The CDR3 protein is CASSFAQPNSPLHF. CDR3 sequence (DNA): TGTGCCAGCAGTTTTGCACAGCCCAATTCACCCCTCCACTTT.

This clonotype was seen many times. The V and J genes are TRBV7-9 and TRBJ2-4, with D maybe TRBD1 (5 bases). The CDR3 sequence is 15 residues long. Deletions cut 4 bases from V and 2 bases from J, with 12 bases between. The germline V gene has CDR1 SEHNR and CDR2 FQNEAQ (reference sequence). The CDR3 DNA sequence: TGTGCCAGCAGCTACTCAGGGTTTACCAAAAACATTCAGTACTTC. Translated, it gives CASSYSGFTKNIQYF.

The chain is built from TRBV7-7 and TRBJ2-5; 14 bases map to TRBD2. Germline loops: CDR1 SSHAT, CDR2 FNYEAQ (reference sequence). Trimming at V came to 4 bases and at J to 5 bases, leaving 3 bases not matched to a gene. The CDR3 spans 15 residues. The CDR3 nucleotides are TGTGCCAGCAGCTGGGGACTAGCGGGAGATGAGACCCAGTACTTC. Translated, it gives CASSWGLAGDETQYF.

This clonotype has a handful of counts. The gene calls are TRBV6-5 and TRBJ2-1, with 7 bases identical to TRBD2. J was trimmed by 10 bases and V by 7 bases; bases with no gene match: 7. This CDR3 region has 12 residues. Germline V gene data show CDR1 as MNHEY and CDR2 as SVGAGI. The CDR3 spells CASTLPGREQFF. As DNA, the CDR3 is TGTGCCAGCACCCTTCCCGGGAGGGAGCAGTTCTTC.

The chain has TRBV19 and TRBJ1-4; the D is unclear. Germline lookup yields CDR1 LNHDA and CDR2 SQIVND (reference sequence). The CDR3 consists of 12 residues. V lost 8 bases and J lost 11, with 15 bases in between. The CDR3 loop is CASPANKAKLFF. The CDR3 DNA reads TGTGCCAGTCCGGCAAATAAAGCGAAACTGTTTTTT. Looking up the rest from reference TRBV19 and TRBJ1-4 gives the full variable domain: DGGITQSPKYLFRKEGQNVTLSCEQNLNHDAMYWYRQDPGQGLRLIYYSQIVNDFQKGDIAEGYSVSREKKESFPLTVTSAQKNPTAFYLCASPANKAKLFFGSGTQLSVL.

This clonotype was picked up a small number of times. This chain links TRBV7-2 with TRBJ2-2; 7 bases agree with TRBD1. Unmatched junction bases numbered 5, after V lost 6 bases and J lost 7 bases. CDR3 size: 13 residues. Germline values: CDR1 SGHTA, CDR2 FQGNSA. As DNA, the CDR3 is TGTGCCAGCAGATTAACAGGGGTCGGGGAGCTGTTTTTT. Translated: CASRLTGVGELFF.

The rearrangement joins TRBV18 to TRBJ1-5, with 7 bases identical to TRBD1. The CDR3 runs to 15 residues. CDR1 KGHSH and CDR2 LQKENI come from the germline V gene. V dropped 3 bases and J dropped 3; count of bases not matched to a gene: 5. The CDR3 bases are TGTGCCAGCTCACCGACAGGGAGCTTCAATCAGCCCCAGCATTTT. This codes for CASSPTGSFNQPQHF. The full variable domain, its missing parts supplied by reference TRBV18 and TRBJ1-5, is NAGVMQNPRHLVRRRGQEARLRCSPMKGHSHVYWYRQLPEEGLKFMVYLQKENIIDESGMPKERFSAEFPKEGPSILRIQQVVRGDSAAYFCASSPTGSFNQPQHFGDGTRLSIL.

The table lists this clonotype with a few counts. This sequence joins TRBV5-1 and TRBJ2-7; D might be TRBD2 (5 bases). With 0 bases removed from V and 6 bases from J, the gap between germline ends came to 16 bases. CDR1 is SGHRS and CDR2 is YFSETQ in the germline V gene. The CDR3 extends over 15 amino acids. Here the CDR3 DNA reads TGCGCCAGCAGCTTGGAACTTGGGGTTAGCGCCGAGCAGTACTTC. Translated, it gives CASSLELGVSAEQYF.

A few counts support this clonotype. The CDR3 region is CASRPQPGVKQFF. For the CDR3, the DNA is TGTGCCAGCAGACCCCAGCCGGGGGTTAAGCAGTTCTTC. This rearrangement joins TRBV5-6 to TRBJ2-1, with D perhaps TRBD2 (6 bases). The CDR3 totals 13 residues. V lost 5 bases and J 11 bases, leaving 17 bases between the germline ends. Germline values: CDR1 SGHDT, CDR2 YYEEEE.

The genes are TRBV12-3 or TRBV12-4 and TRBJ2-3; D not resolved. The ends were cut back, 4 bases at V and 0 bases at J, with 14 bases in the middle. This CDR3 has 16 amino acids. This chain's CDR3 is CASSSPHLTSTDTQYF. In DNA, the CDR3 is TGTGCCAGCAGTTCCCCGCACTTGACTAGCACAGATACGCAGTATTTT.

This clonotype has a handful of counts. This chain uses TRBV20-1 with TRBJ1-3, with D possibly TRBD1 on 6 matching bases. Germline CDR1 reads DFQATT; CDR2 reads SNEGSKA (reference sequence). V lost 3 bases, J lost 2 bases, and 20 bases lay in between. This CDR3 spans 17 amino acids. CDR3 sequence reads: CSASKPHPGAPGNTIYF. The CDR3 region has the DNA TGCAGTGCTAGCAAACCGCACCCGGGGGCACCTGGAAACACCATATATTTT.

V usage is TRBV5-6 and J usage is TRBJ2-3; D is unresolved. CDR1 is SGHDT and CDR2 is YYEEEE in the germline V gene. Trimming left V 0 bases short and J 6 bases short, with 17 bases between. The CDR3 extends over 16 amino acids. In nucleotides, the CDR3 is TGTGCCAGCAGCTTGGTTGGGCGGTCCCCTCTGGATACGCAGTATTTT. Its protein is CASSLVGRSPLDTQYF.

Only a few counts were recorded for this clonotype. The chain is built from TRBV19 and TRBJ1-2, with 7 bases fitting TRBD1. V trimming: 7 bases; J trimming: 4 bases; junction bases outside the gene matches: 9. This CDR3 is 14 amino acids long. Germline values: CDR1 LNHDA, CDR2 SQIVND (reference sequence). The CDR3 region has the DNA TGTGCCAGTATGAGAGGGGGCGATAGCTATGGCTACACCTTC. Its translation is CASMRGGDSYGYTF.

Only a few counts were recorded for this clonotype. The chain is built from TRBV4-1 and TRBJ2-2, with 11 bases identical to TRBD2. Trimming took 4 bases from V and 5 from J; bases not matched to a gene: 6. This CDR3 is built from 16 residues. Germline lookup yields CDR1 MGHRA and CDR2 YSYEKL. CDR3 DNA: TGCGCCAGCAGCCCCATCTCTAGCGGGAGGACCGGGGAGCTGTTTTTT. It specifies CASSPISSGRTGELFF.

V is TRBV10-3 and J is TRBJ1-6; 8 bases agree with TRBD1. CDR1 ENHRY and CDR2 SYGVKD come from the germline V gene. This CDR3 is 13 amino acids long. V shed 5 bases, J shed 10 bases, and the junction held 4 bases outside the gene matches. CDR3: CAISPGGASPLHF. CDR3 sequence (DNA): TGTGCCATCAGTCCAGGGGGCGCGTCACCCCTCCACTTT.